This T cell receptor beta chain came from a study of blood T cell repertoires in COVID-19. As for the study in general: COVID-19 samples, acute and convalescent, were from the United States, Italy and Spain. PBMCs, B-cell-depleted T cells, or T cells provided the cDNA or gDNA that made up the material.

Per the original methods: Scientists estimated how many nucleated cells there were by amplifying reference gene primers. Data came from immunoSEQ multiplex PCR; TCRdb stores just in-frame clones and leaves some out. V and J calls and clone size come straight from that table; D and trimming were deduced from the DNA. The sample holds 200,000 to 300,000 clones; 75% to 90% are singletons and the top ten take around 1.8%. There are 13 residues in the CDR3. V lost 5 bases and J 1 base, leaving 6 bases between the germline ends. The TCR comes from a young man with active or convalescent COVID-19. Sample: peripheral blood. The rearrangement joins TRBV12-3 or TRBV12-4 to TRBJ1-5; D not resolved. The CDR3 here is CASSPQSNQPQHF. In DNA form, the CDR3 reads TGTGCCAGCAGTCCGCAGAGCAATCAGCCCCAGCATTTT.